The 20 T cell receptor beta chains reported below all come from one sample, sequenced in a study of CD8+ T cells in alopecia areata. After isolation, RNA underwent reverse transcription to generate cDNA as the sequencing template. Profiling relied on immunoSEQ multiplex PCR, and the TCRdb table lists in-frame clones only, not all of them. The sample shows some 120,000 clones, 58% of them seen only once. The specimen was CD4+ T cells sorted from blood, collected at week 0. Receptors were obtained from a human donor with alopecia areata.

CDR3 loop: CASSQDRGSNYGYTF. The DNA for the CDR3 is TGCGCCAGCAGCCAAGACAGGGGGTCTAACTATGGCTACACCTTC. This chain uses TRBV4-3 with TRBJ1-2, with 7 bases lining up with TRBD1. From germline, CDR1 is LGHNA and CDR2 YSLEER. The junction had 1 base not matched to a gene; V was cut back by 0 bases and J by 0 bases. CDR3 length: 15 residues.

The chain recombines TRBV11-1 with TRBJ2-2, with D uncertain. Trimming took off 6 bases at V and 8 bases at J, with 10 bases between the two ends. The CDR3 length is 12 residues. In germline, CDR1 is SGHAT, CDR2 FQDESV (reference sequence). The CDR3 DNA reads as TGTGCCAGCAGTCCGTGGGCTGGGGAGCTGTTTTTT. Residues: CASSPWAGELFF.

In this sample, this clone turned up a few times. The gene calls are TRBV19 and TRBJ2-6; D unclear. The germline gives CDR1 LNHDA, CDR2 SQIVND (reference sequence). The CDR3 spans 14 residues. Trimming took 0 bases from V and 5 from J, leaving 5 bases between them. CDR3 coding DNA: TGTGCCAGTAGTATAGATCAAAGGGCCAACGTCCTGACTTTC. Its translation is CASSIDQRANVLTF.

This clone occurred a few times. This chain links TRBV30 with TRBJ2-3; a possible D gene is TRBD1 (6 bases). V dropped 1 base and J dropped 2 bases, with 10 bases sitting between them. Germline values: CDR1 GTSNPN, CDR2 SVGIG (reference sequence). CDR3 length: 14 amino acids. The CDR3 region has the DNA TGTGCCTGGAGTGGGGACACCGACACAGATACGCAGTATTTT. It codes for CAWSGDTDTDTQYF.

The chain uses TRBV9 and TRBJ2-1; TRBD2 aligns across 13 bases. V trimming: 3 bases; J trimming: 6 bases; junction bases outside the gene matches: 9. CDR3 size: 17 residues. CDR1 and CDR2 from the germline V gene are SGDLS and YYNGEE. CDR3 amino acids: CASSEGGGLAGLNEQFF. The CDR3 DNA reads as TGTGCCAGCAGCGAGGGAGGGGGACTAGCGGGACTCAATGAGCAGTTCTTC.

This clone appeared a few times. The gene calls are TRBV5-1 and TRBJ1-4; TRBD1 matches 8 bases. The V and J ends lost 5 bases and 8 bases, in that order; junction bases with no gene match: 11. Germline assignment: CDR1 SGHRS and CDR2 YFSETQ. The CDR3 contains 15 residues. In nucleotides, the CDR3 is TGCGCCAGCAGTGATATTCAGGGGGCTGGAGAAAAACTGTTTTTT. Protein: CASSDIQGAGEKLFF.

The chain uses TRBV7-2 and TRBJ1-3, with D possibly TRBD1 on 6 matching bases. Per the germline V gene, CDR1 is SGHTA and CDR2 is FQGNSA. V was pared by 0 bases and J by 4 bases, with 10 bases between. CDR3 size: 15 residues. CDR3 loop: CASSLASDRGNTIYF. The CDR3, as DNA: TGTGCCAGCAGCTTAGCATCCGACAGGGGAAACACCATATATTTT.

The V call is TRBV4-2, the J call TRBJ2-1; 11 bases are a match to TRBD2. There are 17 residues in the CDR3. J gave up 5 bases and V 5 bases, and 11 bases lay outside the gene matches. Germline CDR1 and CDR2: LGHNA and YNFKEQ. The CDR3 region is CASSLSTGTSGNNEQFF. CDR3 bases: TGTGCCAGCAGCTTAAGTACCGGGACTAGCGGCAACAATGAGCAGTTCTTC.

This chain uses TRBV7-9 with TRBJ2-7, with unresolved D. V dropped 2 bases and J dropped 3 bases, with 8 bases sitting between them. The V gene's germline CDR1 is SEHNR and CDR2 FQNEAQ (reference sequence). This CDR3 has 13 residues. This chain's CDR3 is CASSLRADYEQYF. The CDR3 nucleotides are TGTGCCAGCAGCTTAAGGGCAGACTACGAGCAGTACTTC.

CDR3 in DNA: TGTGCCAGCAGCCGATGGGGTAACCAAGAGACCCAGTACTTC. The encoded protein is CASSRWGNQETQYF. V is TRBV7-9 and J is TRBJ2-5; D not resolved. This CDR3 region has 14 residues. Germline V gene lookup returns CDR1 SEHNR and CDR2 FQNEAQ (reference sequence). Trimming took off 5 bases at V and 0 bases at J, with 10 bases between the two ends. Based on the CDR3 plus reference TRBV7-9 and TRBJ2-5, the full variable domain is DTGVSQNPRHKITKRGQNVTFRCDPISEHNRLYWYRQTLGQGPEFLTYFQNEAQLEKSRLLSDRFSAERPKGSFSTLEIQRTEQGDSAMYLCASSRWGNQETQYFGPGTRLLVL.

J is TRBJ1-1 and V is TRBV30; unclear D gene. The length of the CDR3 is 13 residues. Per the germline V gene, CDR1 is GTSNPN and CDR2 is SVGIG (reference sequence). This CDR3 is CASDTWTYTEAFF. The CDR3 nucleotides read TGTGCTTCAGATACCTGGACGTACACTGAAGCTTTCTTT.

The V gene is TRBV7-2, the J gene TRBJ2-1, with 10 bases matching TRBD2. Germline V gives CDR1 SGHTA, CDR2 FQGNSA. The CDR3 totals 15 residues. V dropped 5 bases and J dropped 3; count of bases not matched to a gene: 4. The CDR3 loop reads CASSVLAGLYNEQFF. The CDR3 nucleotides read TGTGCCAGCAGCGTACTAGCGGGGCTCTACAATGAGCAGTTCTTC.

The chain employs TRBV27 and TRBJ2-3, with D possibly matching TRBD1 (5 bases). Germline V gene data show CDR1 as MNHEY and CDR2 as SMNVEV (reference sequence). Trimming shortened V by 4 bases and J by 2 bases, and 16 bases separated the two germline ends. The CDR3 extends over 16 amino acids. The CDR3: CASSSGLKGATDTQYF. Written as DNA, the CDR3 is TGTGCCAGCAGTTCAGGGCTTAAAGGTGCCACAGATACGCAGTATTTT.

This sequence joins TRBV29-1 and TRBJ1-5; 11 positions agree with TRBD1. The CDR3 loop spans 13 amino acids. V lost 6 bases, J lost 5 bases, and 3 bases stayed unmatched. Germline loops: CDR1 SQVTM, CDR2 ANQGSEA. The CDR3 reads CSVRTGGDQPQHF. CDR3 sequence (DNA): TGCAGCGTAAGGACAGGGGGCGATCAGCCCCAGCATTTT.

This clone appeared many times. CDR3 in amino acids: CASSYLAGGNTGELFF. The CDR3 DNA reads as TGTGCCAGCAGCTATCTAGCGGGAGGGAACACCGGGGAGCTGTTTTTT. The chain carries TRBV7-3 and TRBJ2-2; 11 bases agree with TRBD2. This CDR3 is 16 amino acids long. V dropped 4 bases and J dropped 1; count of bases not matched to a gene: 2. Germline CDR1 reads SGHTA; CDR2 reads FQGTGA.

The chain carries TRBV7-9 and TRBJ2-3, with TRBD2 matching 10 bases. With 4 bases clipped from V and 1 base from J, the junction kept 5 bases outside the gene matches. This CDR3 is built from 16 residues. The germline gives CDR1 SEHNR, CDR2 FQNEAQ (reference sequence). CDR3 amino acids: CASSSWTSGRTDTQYF. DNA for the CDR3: TGTGCCAGCAGCTCCTGGACTAGCGGCCGCACAGATACGCAGTATTTT. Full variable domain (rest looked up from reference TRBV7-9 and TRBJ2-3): DTGVSQNPRHKITKRGQNVTFRCDPISEHNRLYWYRQTLGQGPEFLTYFQNEAQLEKSRLLSDRFSAERPKGSFSTLEIQRTEQGDSAMYLCASSSWTSGRTDTQYFGPGTRLTVL.

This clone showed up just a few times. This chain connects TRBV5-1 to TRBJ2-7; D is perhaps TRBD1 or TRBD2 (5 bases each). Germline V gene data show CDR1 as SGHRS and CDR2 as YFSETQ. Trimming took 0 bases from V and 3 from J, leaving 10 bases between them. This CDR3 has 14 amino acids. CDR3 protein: CASSLVGALYEQYF. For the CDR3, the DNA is TGCGCCAGCAGCTTGGTCGGGGCCCTCTACGAGCAGTACTTC.

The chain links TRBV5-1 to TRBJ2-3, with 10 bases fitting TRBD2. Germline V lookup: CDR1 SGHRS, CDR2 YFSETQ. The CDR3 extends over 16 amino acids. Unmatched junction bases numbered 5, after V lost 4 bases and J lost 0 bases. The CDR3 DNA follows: TGCGCCAGCAGCCCCGGACTAGCGGAAAGCACAGATACGCAGTATTTT. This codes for CASSPGLAESTDTQYF.

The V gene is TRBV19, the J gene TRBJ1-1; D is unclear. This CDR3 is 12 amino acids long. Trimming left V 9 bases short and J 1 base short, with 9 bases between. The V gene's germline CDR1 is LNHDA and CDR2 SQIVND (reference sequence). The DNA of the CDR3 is TGTGCCAGCGGTACAGCGAACACTGAAGCTTTCTTT. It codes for CASGTANTEAFF.

CDR3 nucleotides: TGTGCCAGCAGCTCGGCAGGGGGGGTTAACTATGGCTACACCTTC. Encoded protein: CASSSAGGVNYGYTF. V and J are TRBV7-9 and TRBJ1-2, with TRBD1 matching 7 bases. The CDR3 has 15 amino acids. The V gene's germline CDR1 is SEHNR and CDR2 FQNEAQ (reference sequence). V gave up 4 bases and J gave up 1 base; unmatched junction bases: 6.